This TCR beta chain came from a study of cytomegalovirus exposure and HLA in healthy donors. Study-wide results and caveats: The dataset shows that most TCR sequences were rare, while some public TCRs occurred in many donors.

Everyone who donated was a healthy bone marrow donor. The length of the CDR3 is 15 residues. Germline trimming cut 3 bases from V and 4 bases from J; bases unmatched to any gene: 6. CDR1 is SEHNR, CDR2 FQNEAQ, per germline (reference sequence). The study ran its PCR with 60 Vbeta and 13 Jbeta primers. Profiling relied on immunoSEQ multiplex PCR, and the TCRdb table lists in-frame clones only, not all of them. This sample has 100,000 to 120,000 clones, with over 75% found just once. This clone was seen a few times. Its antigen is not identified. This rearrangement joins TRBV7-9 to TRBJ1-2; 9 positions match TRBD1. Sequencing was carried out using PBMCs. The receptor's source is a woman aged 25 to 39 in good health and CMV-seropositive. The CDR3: CASSLTGGTLYGYTF. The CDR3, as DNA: TGTGCCAGCAGCTTGACAGGGGGGACCCTCTATGGCTACACCTTC.